This TCR beta chain was recorded in a study of cytomegalovirus exposure and HLA in healthy donors (dated 2017 in TCRdb). Notes on the research overall: An earlier analysis of more than 550 of the donors reported approximately 300 Gb of sequence data and 117 million unique TCR beta sequences obtained from around 190 million T cells. A later genetic analysis took genome-wide SNP genotypes for about 55% of the roughly 700 donors and used that subset as a discovery cohort. Four or five DR-DQ haplotypes were treated as single units for association and clustering because of strong linkage in the cohort. High-throughput TCR immunosequencing, statistical association of individual TCRs with disease status, and machine learning were combined to predict cytomegalovirus infection status. An early release covering more than 500 HLA-typed donors comprised about 300 gigabases of sequencing data and 85 million to 100 million unique TCR sequences. The T cell repertoires of 666 subjects were profiled by immunosequencing and related to cytomegalovirus serostatus. Besides the first cohort of hundreds of subjects, a separate validation cohort made up of roughly 120 different subjects was used. An earlier analysis of 587 of the donors used high-throughput TCR beta sequencing to judge whether each TCR beta V gene segment behaved as functional or pseudogenic. A later analysis re-examined previously published TCR beta repertoires from roughly 720 donors and added high-resolution HLA genotyping to investigate patterns of TCR occurrence. The number of typed donors differed by locus: about 629-640 for A, B, C, DRB1 and DQB1; 500 to 550 for DQA1; about 600 for DPA1; and around 490 for DPB1. The later analysis used no new phenotypic data to find candidate immune exposures, relying instead on TCR beta sequences and their occurrence across donors. Every discovery cohort repertoire had been produced on one sequencing platform. Class I and class II HLA loci were covered by the typing at four-digit resolution. Across about 380 genotyped donors of the cohort, an average of roughly 250,000 unique TCR beta nucleotide sequences per donor were sequenced, and 15% to 20% of those sequences were non-productive. The genetic ancestry cluster associated with self-reported Caucasian donors included around 76% of the 300 to 400 genotyped donors. The aim of the study was to test whether cataloging public T cell receptors could identify signatures of past pathogen exposure. Alongside the repertoire data, information on donor age, sex, ethnicity and CMV serostatus was compiled.

Sequences SSHAT (CDR1) and FNYEAQ (CDR2) are obtained from the germline V gene (reference sequence). Counted from cysteine to phenylalanine, this CDR3 has 13 amino acids. Kept here is only the CDR3 DNA, which spans 39 bases and is read in frame from base 1. Libraries were made using the immunoSEQ multiplex PCR assay. For the multiplex PCR, a mixture combining 60 forward primers for TCR Vbeta segments and 13 reverse primers for TCR Jbeta segments was used. A multiplex PCR assay on genomic DNA amplified the CDR3 region of rearranged TCR beta genes. The amplified TCR beta libraries were sequenced on the Illumina HiSeq System as 87-base-pair reads. As for how the authors treated the data: A later analysis counted around 72 million unique TCR beta chains across the 650 to 700 repertoires, and around 9.9 million of these chains were shared by at least two donors. Raw reads were error-corrected and collapsed into unique sequences by a nearest-neighbor algorithm in which closely related sequences were merged to remove PCR and sequencing errors. Alignment of CDR3 sequences to IMGT reference sequences was used to assign V, D and J gene segments. For a sequence to be retained, a match of at least six nucleotides to both a V gene segment and a J gene segment was required. A rearrangement counted as productive if the CDR3 had no stop codons and remained in frame with V and J, and every other rearrangement counted as non-productive. Following IMGT convention, CDR3 was defined as the stretch from the second conserved V-encoded cysteine up to the conserved J-encoded phenylalanine. The earlier analysis of 587 of the donors excluded sequences that lacked an unambiguous match to a single V gene segment. In an earlier analysis of a few hundred of the donors, V segments were called functional above 56.7% productive rearrangements and were called segregating when the between-donor standard deviation exceeded 5%. To diagnose cytomegalovirus status from the catalog of TCR beta chain sequences, a statistical classification framework was built. A later analysis assigned V and J genes by comparing TCR nucleotide sequences with IMGT/GENE-DB human TR gene sequences. In a later analysis, CDR3 sequences and most-parsimonious VDJ recombination scenarios were assigned using the TCRdist pipeline. In a later analysis, each TCR beta chain was defined by its CDR3 amino acid sequence together with its V-gene family, and reads without a unique V-gene family were excluded. In a later analysis, 500 to 650 highly shared, low-generation-probability nucleotide sequences were removed to address suspected cross-contamination and a sequencing artifact. In a later analysis, a clonal expansion index for each public chain was calculated from normalized within-repertoire ranks of inferred template counts. A later analysis computed generation probabilities with a VDJ recombination model fitted to out-of-frame rearrangements, and checked the results against IGoR. A later analysis scored TCR-TCR, TCR-HLA and TCR-CMV co-occurrence with hypergeometric tests, applying a repertoire-size bias correction to TCR pairs. A later analysis estimated false discovery rates by permuting HLA or CMV assignments 20 times. In a later analysis, co-occurring TCRs were grouped using DBSCAN, and TCRdist sequence similarity was added for clustering within HLA-allele-positive subsets. Co-occurrence clustering excluded repertoires with fewer than 30,000 or more than 120,000 public chains, plus five with anomalous nucleotide sharing. TCRdb's version of the immuneACCESS table is confined to in-frame rearrangements and falls short of the full clone set. An unresolved V gene accounts for under half of the shortfall where checked; the remainder is of unknown origin. D and trimming come from the DNA, and the V and J calls and clone size come from that table. This sample comprises approximately 95,000 clones, around four fifths of them detected only once. The biggest ten clones account for approximately 4% of the sample.

The cohort comprised fewer than 700 healthy bone marrow donors. All cohort members were sampled while nominally healthy, although unrecorded immune exposures were likely present. The donor tested CMV seropositive and was one of the 289 seropositive cohort members. A peripheral blood sample was provided by each donor, and peripheral blood mononuclear cells were used for TCR beta sequencing. Genomic DNA extraction from the blood cell samples was performed with the Qiagen DNeasy Blood Extraction Kit. General findings and caveats noted by the study authors: Immune exposure information for the cohort was limited to CMV serostatus. A later analysis found that HLA-associated TCR beta chains were more clonally expanded and had lower generation probabilities than equally common non-associated chains. Most TCR sequences were observed very rarely across donors, whereas some public TCRs were present in many individuals. A group of highly shared sequence variants was considered likely to be a technical artifact of the sequencing pipeline. Linkage disequilibrium might explain the correlated functional status among segregating V segments, but an unknown experimental factor could not be ruled out. In this cohort, only TCR beta chains were sequenced, and detectable features were limited by the absence of alpha or paired-chain data. In both the original and validation cohorts, the classifier was reported to diagnose cytomegalovirus status with high specificity and sensitivity. In a later analysis, the rate of TCR association differed among HLA loci, with DRB1 alleles having the most associated TCRs and HLA-C alleles having the fewest. Broadly in line with IMGT annotations, most TCR beta V segments showed up in productive rearrangements about 87% or about 30% of the time in an earlier analysis of 587 of the donors. Over 15 rarely observed V segments, including chromosome 9 orphons, were excluded from the earlier analysis of some 590 of the donors because counts were too low. HLA typing was unavailable for some donors at each locus, so association tests used only the typed subset. The authors suggested that the approach could potentially be extended to other disease states and immunological phenotypes. The 87-base-pair reads could not distinguish some IMGT-functional V segments, including TRBV6-2 and TRBV6-3, so those segments were excluded. A further reported finding was that TCR beta sequences accurately predicted the HLA-A and HLA-B alleles for most subjects in the first cohort. An association between a missense DCLRE1C variant and V-gene and J-gene trimming of TCR beta chains was found in a later genetic analysis and replicated in an independent cohort. In a later genetic analysis, fewer N-insertions in productive TCRs were reported among donors in an Asian-associated ancestry cluster than the approximately 710-donor mean. Strong co-occurrence of HLA alleles, especially DR and DQ, made assigning TCR associations to individual alleles difficult. Three of the identified cytomegalovirus-associated TCR beta chains were confirmed in vitro to be specific for cytomegalovirus antigens. Presence/absence analyses assumed roughly uniform sequencing depth across donors, an assumption that may not hold. At a false discovery rate of 0.05, a later analysis linked roughly 17,000 TCR beta sequences to specific HLA alleles. Several of the top co-occurrence clusters appeared to be linked to parvovirus B19, influenza, CMV and Epstein-Barr virus, according to a later analysis. A total of 150 to 200 TCR beta chains were listed by the study as associated with cytomegalovirus. In a later analysis, most CMV-associated TCR beta chains were found to appear HLA-restricted, with HLA associations seemingly driven largely by CMV exposure.

In the case of this clone: Its antigen is not yet known. Sequence at one end of the junction differs from germline and may be a read error.

The receptor chain draws on TRBV7-7 and TRBJ1-5, and perhaps TRBD1 as D gene, on 6 matching bases. This TCR derives from a woman aged 40-49 years in good health and CMV-seropositive. Sequencing was done on a sample of PBMCs. The sequence in DNA is TGTGCTAGCAGCTCAGAGCAGGGGACACAACAGCATTTT. Translated, it gives CASSSEQGTQQHF.